This TCR beta chain was found in a study of post-analysis software for immune sequencing data. The study's findings and limits: Normalized Chao1 diversity was significantly reduced in patients versus controls.

A remark on this clonotype: Its specificity is unknown.

TCR beta libraries were prepared from cDNA with unique molecular identifiers. Input populations of about 0.9 to 10 million T cells gave rise to 500,000 or so cDNA molecules. TCRdb reprocessed the PCR reads via MiXCR and lists one record per CDR3 protein. Of 550,000 to 700,000 distinct CDR3 sequences listed, around 44% are singletons. The receptor was isolated from a girl aged 5 to 17 with multiple sclerosis. Source material: blood.

The CDR3 bases are TGTGCCAGCAGGATCACAGGGGTCTTAAATGAGCAGTTCTTC. Translating it yields CASRITGVLNEQFF. The chain joins TRBV6-6 to TRBJ2-1; the match to TRBD1 covers 7 bases. CDR1 is MNHNY, CDR2 SVGAGI, per germline (reference sequence). V shed 6 bases and J 7 bases; nucleotides not matched to a gene: 9. The CDR3 covers 14 residues.